This TCR beta chain emerged from a study of blood T cell repertoires in COVID-19. In the study overall: The study drew acute and convalescent COVID-19 samples from the United States, Italy and Spain. Sample material is recorded as cDNA or gDNA derived from T cells, B-cell-depleted T cells, or PBMCs.

Germline V gene data show CDR1 as KGHSH and CDR2 as LQKENI. The CDR3 sequence is 16 residues long. V was pared by 1 base and J by 4 bases, with 7 bases of the junction left unmatched. Generated by immunoSEQ multiplex PCR, the TCRdb table keeps only in-frame clones and is missing some. This table holds approximately 200,000 clones, about 91% found once. Material: peripheral blood. The rearrangement links TRBV18 to TRBJ2-1; 7 nucleotides match TRBD2. This clonotype was obtained from a young woman with acute or convalescent COVID-19. The CDR3 coding sequence is TGTGCCAGCTCACCACTGACTAGCAGCCCGTACAATGAGCAGTTCTTC. Its protein is CASSPLTSSPYNEQFF.